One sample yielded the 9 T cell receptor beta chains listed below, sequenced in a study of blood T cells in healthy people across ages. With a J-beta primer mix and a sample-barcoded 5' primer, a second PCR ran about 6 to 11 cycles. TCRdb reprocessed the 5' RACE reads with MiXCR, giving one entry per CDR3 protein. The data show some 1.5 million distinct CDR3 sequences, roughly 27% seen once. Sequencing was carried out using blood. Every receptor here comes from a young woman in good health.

The CDR3 loop is CASSLAYNRGPSEAFF. In nucleotides, the CDR3 is TGTGCCAGCAGCTTAGCGTACAACAGGGGACCGAGTGAAGCTTTCTTT. The V gene is TRBV7-9, the J gene TRBJ1-1, with 7 bases fitting TRBD1. The CDR3 has 16 residues. Germline values: CDR1 SEHNR, CDR2 FQNEAQ (reference sequence). The J segment lost 7 bases and the V segment lost 0 bases, leaving 11 bases of the junction unmatched.

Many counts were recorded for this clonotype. CDR3 region: CASSFTLGGSNQPQHF. The CDR3 coding sequence is TGTGCCAGCAGCTTTACTTTAGGGGGGAGCAATCAGCCCCAGCATTTT. J is TRBJ1-5 and V is TRBV7-2, with a possible D match to TRBD1 (6 bases). Germline CDR1 is SGHTA and CDR2 is FQGNSA. V gave up 3 bases and J gave up 1 base, with 13 bases separating them. The CDR3 is 16 residues long.

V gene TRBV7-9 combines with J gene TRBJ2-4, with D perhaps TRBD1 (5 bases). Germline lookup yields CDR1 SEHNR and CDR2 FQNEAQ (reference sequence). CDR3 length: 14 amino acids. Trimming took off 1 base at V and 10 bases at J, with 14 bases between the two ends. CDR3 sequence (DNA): TGTGCCAGCAGCTTAGGGGGCCTCAATCCGATTCAGTACTTC. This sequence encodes CASSLGGLNPIQYF.

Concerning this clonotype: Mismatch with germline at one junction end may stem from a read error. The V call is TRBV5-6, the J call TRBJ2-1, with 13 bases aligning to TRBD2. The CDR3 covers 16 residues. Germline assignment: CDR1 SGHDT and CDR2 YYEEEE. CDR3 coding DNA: TGTGCCAGCAGCGCGGGACTAGCGGGATTCTATAATGAGCGGTTCTTC. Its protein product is CASSAGLAGFYNERFF.

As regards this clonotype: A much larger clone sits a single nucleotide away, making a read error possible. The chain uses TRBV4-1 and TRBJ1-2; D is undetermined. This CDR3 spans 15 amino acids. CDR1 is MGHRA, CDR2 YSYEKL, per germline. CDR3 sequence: CANSQDERLGYGYTF. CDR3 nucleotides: TGCGCCAACAGCCAAGATGAACGCCTGGGCTATGGCTACACCTTC.

CDR3 loop: CASSNGGLTEAFF. The CDR3 DNA reads TGTGCCAGCAGCAACGGGGGGCTCACTGAAGCTTTCTTT. The V call is TRBV7-2, the J call TRBJ1-1, with D possibly matching TRBD1 (6 bases). V was trimmed by 5 bases and J by 4 bases, leaving 11 bases between them. This CDR3 region has 13 residues. Germline V gives CDR1 SGHTA, CDR2 FQGNSA.

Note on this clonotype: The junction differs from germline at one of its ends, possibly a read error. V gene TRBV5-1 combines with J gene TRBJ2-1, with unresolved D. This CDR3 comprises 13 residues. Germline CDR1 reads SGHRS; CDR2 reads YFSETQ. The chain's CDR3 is CACSLGSNNEQFF. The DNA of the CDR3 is TGCGCCTGCAGCTTGGGCAGTAACAATGAGCAGTTCTTC.

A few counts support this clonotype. The CDR3 sequence: CASSLAPRSAGRAGETQYF. In nucleotides, the CDR3 is TGTGCCAGCAGCTTAGCCCCCCGGTCGGCCGGGAGGGCCGGAGAGACCCAGTACTTC. The chain combines TRBV7-2 with TRBJ2-5, with 8 bases fitting TRBD2. V lost 0 bases and J lost 4; bases outside the gene matches: 16. CDR1 is SGHTA, CDR2 FQGNSA, per germline. This CDR3 region has 19 residues.

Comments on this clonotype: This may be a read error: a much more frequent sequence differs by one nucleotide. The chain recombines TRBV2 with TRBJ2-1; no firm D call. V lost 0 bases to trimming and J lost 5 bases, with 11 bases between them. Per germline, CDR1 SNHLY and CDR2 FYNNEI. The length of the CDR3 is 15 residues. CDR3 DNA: TGTGCCAGCAGTGAAGCGGGTAGGGCCCACAATGAGCAGTTCTTC. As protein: CASSEAGRAHNEQFF.